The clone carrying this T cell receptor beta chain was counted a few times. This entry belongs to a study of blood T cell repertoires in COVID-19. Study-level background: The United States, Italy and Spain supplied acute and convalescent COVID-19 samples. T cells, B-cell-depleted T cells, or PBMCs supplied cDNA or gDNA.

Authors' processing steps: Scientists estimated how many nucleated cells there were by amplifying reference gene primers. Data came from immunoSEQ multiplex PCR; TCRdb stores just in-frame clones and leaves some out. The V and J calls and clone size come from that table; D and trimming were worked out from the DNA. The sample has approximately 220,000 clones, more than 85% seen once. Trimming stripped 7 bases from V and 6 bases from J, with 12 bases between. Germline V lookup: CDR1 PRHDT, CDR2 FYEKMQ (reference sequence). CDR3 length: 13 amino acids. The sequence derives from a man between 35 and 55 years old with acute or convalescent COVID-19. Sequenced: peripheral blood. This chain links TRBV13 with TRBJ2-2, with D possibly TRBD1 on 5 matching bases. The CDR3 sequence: CASIRQGPGELFF. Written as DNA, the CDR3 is TGTGCCAGCATTAGGCAGGGTCCCGGGGAGCTGTTTTTT.